A selection of T cell receptor beta chains follows, all from one sample in a study of read filtering for tumor transcriptome and immune sequencing. One entry per CDR3 protein results from TCRdb running MiXCR on the reads. The sample gives around 50,000 distinct CDR3 sequences, roughly an eighth of which show up once; more than 15% is in the top ten. The sample comprised a population of CD138-negative cells sorted from bone marrow. These TCRs come from a donor at least 40 years old with multiple myeloma. Both conserved end residues are trimmed from each CDR3. The order of the fields is D gene, V gene, CDR3 protein. D genes are given only for firm matches.

>TRBD1|TRBV20-1
SAPMTGTYEQY
>-|TRBV20-1
SAGGHMYQETQY
>TRBD2|TRBV30
AWTLGLAGEQETQY
>-|TRBV9
ASSVVESSGELF
>-|TRBV5-1
ASSFPGGGSSGANVLT
>-|TRBV12-3/TRBV12-4
ASSLTAPNTGELF
>TRBD2|TRBV6-5
ASRLAGASGNIQY
>-|TRBV20-1
SAVGRVYSNQPQH
>TRBD1|TRBV4-1
ASSQGWTGDYEQY
>-|TRBV6-6
ASSRREGGLTEAF
>-|TRBV12-3/TRBV12-4
ASSQDHGAYNEQF
>-|TRBV29-1
CLTGIEGETQY
>TRBD1|TRBV9
ASSVSTGPNYGYT
>TRBD2|TRBV20-1
SARRPPREGYQETQY
>-|TRBV7-2
ASSFRGGPYNEQF
>-|TRBV19
ASTIGHGTYEQY
>-|TRBV5-1
ASSLASRGTEAF
>-|TRBV9
TSSVGGSVDQPQH